Below are 30 T cell receptor beta chains sequenced from a single sample in a study of T cell repertoires in cytomegalovirus infection. These receptors have no known antigen. Each CDR3 protein gets one entry after TCRdb re-called the reads with MiXCR. Found here are around 100,000 distinct CDR3 sequences, approximately 45% of them singletons; the top ten hold around 74%. The material was CD8+ T cells from cultured PBMCs, obtained from culture after CMV antigen stimulation. These receptors all stem from a human donor in good health (CMV status not recorded). Some clones in this sample may be carry-over from other donors' samples.

The chain recombines TRBV19 with TRBJ2-1; no firm D call. The CDR3 spans 14 residues. The V and J ends lost 5 bases and 2 bases respectively, with 10 bases between them. Germline CDR1 is LNHDA and CDR2 is SQIVND (reference sequence). The CDR3, as DNA: TGTGCCAGTAGTTCGGCGGTAGCCTACAATGAGCAGTTCTTC. Translated: CASSSAVAYNEQFF.

The V call is TRBV30, the J call TRBJ1-1, with 7 bases identical to TRBD1. Trimming at V came to 8 bases and at J to 0 bases, leaving 6 bases not matched to a gene. Germline V gene data show CDR1 as GTSNPN and CDR2 as SVGIG (reference sequence). The CDR3 spans 13 residues. The CDR3 DNA sequence: TGTGCCCGTAGGGACAGCTTGAACACTGAAGCTTTCTTT. Translating gives CARRDSLNTEAFF. Full variable domain (missing parts from reference TRBV30 and TRBJ1-1): SQTIHQWPATLVQPVGSPLSLECTVEGTSNPNLYWYRQAAGRGLQLLFYSVGIGQISSEVPQNLSASRPQDRQFILSSKKLLLSDSGFYLCARRDSLNTEAFFGQGTRLTVV.

This clonotype was counted ten times or more. The rearrangement uses TRBV2 and TRBJ2-7; 8 bases align to TRBD1. Germline values: CDR1 SNHLY, CDR2 FYNNEI. There are 14 residues in the CDR3. V shed 3 bases, J shed 5 bases, and the junction held 6 bases outside the gene matches. The CDR3 DNA reads TGTGCCAGCAGTGACTGGACAGGGTCCCACGAGCAGTACTTC. Translation: CASSDWTGSHEQYF.

The chain employs TRBV7-6 and TRBJ2-7; tentatively, D is TRBD2 (5 bases). Per the germline V gene, CDR1 is SGHVS and CDR2 is FNYEAQ. V dropped 1 base and J dropped 3 bases, with 13 bases sitting between them. The CDR3 totals 15 residues. For the CDR3, the DNA is TGTGCCAGCAGCTTAGGGGCGGCGGGTGACTACGAGCAGTACTTC. It encodes CASSLGAAGDYEQYF.

This clonotype was observed a few times. The chain has TRBV7-8 and TRBJ2-5, with D tentatively TRBD1 or TRBD2 (5 bases each). Germline loops: CDR1 SGHVS, CDR2 FQNEAQ. V was trimmed by 4 bases and J by 5 bases, leaving 23 bases between them. The CDR3 loop spans 17 amino acids. CDR3 coding DNA: TGTGCCAGCAGCTATTATCCCACCGGGACCGAGTGGGAGACCCAGTACTTC. This encodes CASSYYPTGTEWETQYF. Full variable domain (missing parts from reference TRBV7-8 and TRBJ2-5): GAGVSQSPRYKVAKRGQDVALRCDPISGHVSLFWYQQALGQGPEFLTYFQNEAQLDKSGLPSDRFFAERPEGSVSTLKIQRTQQEDSAVYLCASSYYPTGTEWETQYFGPGTRLLVL.

The CDR3 region is CASSPDLGQHTGELFF. In nucleotides, the CDR3 is TGCGCCAGCAGCCCCGACCTGGGACAACACACCGGGGAGCTGTTTTTT. This rearrangement joins TRBV4-1 to TRBJ2-2, with D tentatively TRBD1 (6 bases). This CDR3 is built from 16 residues. Trimming took off 4 bases at V and 3 bases at J, with 15 bases between the two ends. Germline CDR1 and CDR2: MGHRA and YSYEKL.

The chain joins TRBV29-1 to TRBJ2-7, with unresolved D. Germline V CDR1 and CDR2: SQVTM, ANQGSEA. The V end was cut by 4 bases, the J end by 1 base, with 8 bases between. This CDR3 has 12 amino acids. The CDR3 loop reads CSVVGDSYEQYF. CDR3 nucleotide sequence: TGCAGCGTTGTAGGTGATTCCTACGAGCAGTACTTC.

The chain uses TRBV7-9 and TRBJ2-2, with 13 bases aligning to TRBD2. The germline CDR1 and CDR2 sequences are SEHNR and FQNEAQ (reference sequence). This CDR3 has 21 residues. V lost 2 bases and J lost 0; bases outside the gene matches: 12. The CDR3 sequence: CASSLPETSGGKITNTGELFF. CDR3 DNA: TGTGCCAGCAGCTTACCCGAGACTAGCGGGGGGAAAATAACGAACACCGGGGAGCTGTTTTTT.

This clonotype was detected only a few times. This chain links TRBV28 with TRBJ2-7, with D possibly matching TRBD2 (6 bases). The CDR3 loop spans 14 amino acids. Germline V lookup: CDR1 MDHEN, CDR2 SYDVKM. Trimming cost V 5 bases and J 8 bases, with 19 bases left between them. The CDR3 protein is CASSAGRGYGKQYF. The CDR3 nucleotides read TGTGCCAGCAGTGCAGGCCGGGGGTACGGCAAGCAGTACTTC.

The chain employs TRBV29-1 and TRBJ1-1; TRBD1 might be the D (5 bases). The CDR3 is made up of 14 amino acids. CDR1 and CDR2 (germline): SQVTM, ANQGSEA. The V end was cut by 6 bases, the J end by 0 bases, with 14 bases between. The DNA of the CDR3 is TGCAGCGTCTCGGGCACGACAGTGAACACTGAAGCTTTCTTT. Translation gives CSVSGTTVNTEAFF.

This clonotype was recorded a few times. The J gene is TRBJ1-5, the V gene TRBV11-2; D is undetermined. The CDR3 loop spans 14 amino acids. Trimming took off 2 bases at V and 0 bases at J, with 5 bases between the two ends. Looked up from germline, CDR1 is SGHAT and CDR2 is FQNNGV. DNA of the CDR3: TGTGCCAGCAGCTTAACGACTAGCAATCAGCCCCAGCATTTT. Protein sequence: CASSLTTSNQPQHF.

This clonotype was recorded a few times. The gene calls are TRBV28 and TRBJ2-7; 8 bases are a match to TRBD2. Looked up from germline, CDR1 is MDHEN and CDR2 is SYDVKM. V shed 5 bases and J 0 bases; nucleotides not matched to a gene: 9. The CDR3 covers 16 residues. CDR3 nucleotides: TGTGCCAGCAGTCCCGTGGCGGGGGGTTCCTCCTACGAGCAGTACTTC. Protein: CASSPVAGGSSYEQYF.

The chain carries TRBV6-8 and TRBJ1-6, with D perhaps TRBD1 (5 bases). The germline V and J ends were trimmed by 2 bases and 11 bases, with 16 bases remaining between them. Germline loops: CDR1 MNHGY, CDR2 SAAAGT. The CDR3 extends over 15 amino acids. The CDR3 spells CASSYVGQGRPPLHF. DNA for the CDR3: TGTGCCAGCAGTTACGTCGGTCAGGGAAGGCCACCCCTCCACTTT.

The chain uses TRBV7-8 and TRBJ1-5; D gene unclear. Germline CDR1 SGHVS, CDR2 FQNEAQ. This CDR3 region has 15 residues. Trimming took off 0 bases at V and 9 bases at J, with 15 bases between the two ends. The CDR3 bases are TGTGCCAGCAGCTTAGCAGGGCGGGGTGAACCGCCCCAGCATTTT. This gives the protein CASSLAGRGEPPQHF. The complete variable domain, with remaining parts taken from reference TRBV7-8 and TRBJ1-5, reads GAGVSQSPRYKVAKRGQDVALRCDPISGHVSLFWYQQALGQGPEFLTYFQNEAQLDKSGLPSDRFFAERPEGSVSTLKIQRTQQEDSAVYLCASSLAGRGEPPQHFGDGTRLSIL.

By sample share, this clonotype is medium-sized. V is TRBV7-6 and J is TRBJ2-7; D uncertain. V was pared by 4 bases and J by 0 bases, with 10 bases between. The germline CDR1 and CDR2 sequences are SGHVS and FNYEAQ. The CDR3 has 14 residues. The chain's CDR3 is CASSSGRSSYEQYF. CDR3 nucleotides: TGTGCCAGCAGCTCCGGCAGGAGCTCCTACGAGCAGTACTTC. Supplemented by reference TRBV7-6 and TRBJ2-7, the full variable domain reads GAGVSQSPRYKVTKRGQDVALRCDPISGHVSLYWYRQALGQGPEFLTYFNYEAQQDKSGLPNDRFSAERPEGSISTLTIQRTEQRDSAMYRCASSSGRSSYEQYFGPGTRLTVT.

The rearrangement links TRBV12-3 or TRBV12-4 to TRBJ2-1; TRBD2 agrees at 10 bases. V trimming: 9 bases; J trimming: 4 bases; junction bases outside the gene matches: 3. The CDR3 is 13 amino acids. The CDR3 bases are TGTGCCAGTCTAGCGGGGGAGTACAATGAGCAGTTCTTC. Protein: CASLAGEYNEQFF.

The rearrangement uses TRBV7-6 and TRBJ2-7; tentatively, D is TRBD1 (6 bases). Germline loops: CDR1 SGHVS, CDR2 FNYEAQ. Trimming cost V 2 bases and J 2 bases, with 10 bases left between them. CDR3 length: 14 amino acids. DNA of the CDR3: TGTGCCAGCAGCTTATTTCCAGGGGCCTACGAGCAGTACTTC. Its protein is CASSLFPGAYEQYF.

The rearrangement uses TRBV6-2 or TRBV6-3 and TRBJ2-1; D is ambiguous. V was trimmed by 4 bases and J by 8 bases, leaving 9 bases between them. The CDR3 length is 12 residues. The germline CDR1 and CDR2 sequences are MNHEY and SVGEGT. In nucleotides, the CDR3 is TGTGCCAGCAGTTCCACAGACGATGAGCAGTTCTTC. It codes for CASSSTDDEQFF.

This chain joins TRBV15 and TRBJ2-3; TRBD2 might be the D (7 bases). The V and J ends lost 3 bases and 4 bases respectively, with 26 bases between them. The CDR3 has 19 amino acids. CDR1 and CDR2 (germline): LNHNV, YYDKDF (reference sequence). The CDR3 DNA follows: TGTGCCACCAGCAGGGCGGAGCTGGCCCTTAGGGGGGGGCCAGATACGCAGTATTTT. This translates into CATSRAELALRGGPDTQYF.

The chain joins TRBV5-5 to TRBJ2-5, with D hard to call. Germline-derived CDR1 and CDR2 are SGHKS and YYEKEE (reference sequence). V lost 4 bases and J lost 0, with 10 bases in between. The CDR3 runs to 14 residues. Here the CDR3 reads CASSQDTNQETQYF. CDR3 sequence (DNA): TGTGCCAGCAGCCAAGACACGAACCAAGAGACCCAGTACTTC.

The chain joins TRBV7-8 to TRBJ1-5; weak D call: TRBD1 (6 bases). CDR1 is SGHVS, CDR2 FQNEAQ, per germline. This CDR3 comprises 16 residues. With 5 bases removed from V and 2 bases from J, the gap between germline ends came to 16 bases. The CDR3: CASSQLPGVGNQPQHF. CDR3 DNA sequence: TGTGCCAGCAGCCAATTACCAGGGGTGGGCAATCAGCCCCAGCATTTT. Drawing the rest from reference TRBV7-8 and TRBJ1-5, the complete variable domain is GAGVSQSPRYKVAKRGQDVALRCDPISGHVSLFWYQQALGQGPEFLTYFQNEAQLDKSGLPSDRFFAERPEGSVSTLKIQRTQQEDSAVYLCASSQLPGVGNQPQHFGDGTRLSIL.

The chain carries TRBV25-1 and TRBJ2-3, with D perhaps TRBD1 or TRBD2 (6 bases each). The CDR3 loop spans 14 amino acids. Germline-derived CDR1 and CDR2 are MGHDK and SYGVNS. V dropped 7 bases and J dropped 1 base, with 12 bases sitting between them. CDR3 sequence reads: CASNHREGTDTQYF. CDR3 sequence (DNA): TGTGCCAGCAATCACAGGGAGGGCACAGATACGCAGTATTTT.

There are a few counts of this clonotype. The CDR3 DNA is TGTGCCAGCACCGTCCCGGGACAGAGTGAAGCTTTCTTT. This gives the protein CASTVPGQSEAFF. This chain connects TRBV6-1 to TRBJ1-1, with 7 bases lining up with TRBD1. CDR3 length equals 13 residues. Unmatched junction bases numbered 9, after V lost 7 bases and J lost 7 bases. CDR1 and CDR2 from the germline V gene are MNHNS and SASEGT.

The chain employs TRBV19 and TRBJ2-6; D possibly matches TRBD1 or TRBD2 (5 bases each). Trimming cost V 1 base and J 2 bases, with 18 bases left between them. The CDR3 covers 19 residues. Germline V CDR1 and CDR2: LNHDA, SQIVND (reference sequence). Written as DNA, the CDR3 is TGTGCCAGTAGTATAGGTCCCCGCGAGAGGGGCCCTGGGGCCAACGTCCTGACTTTC. This sequence encodes CASSIGPRERGPGANVLTF.

The gene calls are TRBV12-3 or TRBV12-4 and TRBJ2-1; 15 bases fit TRBD2. The CDR3 is 17 residues long. V trimming: 3 bases; J trimming: 4 bases; junction bases outside the gene matches: 4. In DNA form, the CDR3 reads TGTGCCAGCAGTTTGGGACTAGCGGGGGGCTCTTACAATGAGCAGTTCTTC. Translating gives CASSLGLAGGSYNEQFF.

Only a few counts were recorded for this clonotype. The gene calls are TRBV7-9 and TRBJ2-2; D remains unclear. V was shortened by 6 bases and J by 0 bases, with 14 bases between the two germline ends. The CDR3 covers 16 residues. Per germline, CDR1 SEHNR and CDR2 FQNEAQ (reference sequence). CDR3 DNA: TGTGCCAGCAGTTTGCCCCTAGGGACGAACACCGGGGAGCTGTTTTTT. This translates into CASSLPLGTNTGELFF.

The chain couples TRBV11-3 to TRBJ2-1; tentative D call: TRBD2 (6 bases). This CDR3 contains 13 residues. V dropped 1 base and J dropped 10 bases, with 11 bases sitting between them. Germline CDR1 is SGHNT and CDR2 is YENEEA. CDR3 bases: TGTGCCAGCAGCTTAGGCGGACTAAGGGAGCAGTTCTTC. Its protein is CASSLGGLREQFF.

V usage is TRBV6-1 and J usage is TRBJ2-1, with D unclear. V was clipped by 7 bases and J by 4 bases, with 11 bases between them. Germline V lookup: CDR1 MNHNS, CDR2 SASEGT. CDR3 size: 13 residues. Here the CDR3 reads CASTRTEYNEQFF. For the CDR3, the DNA is TGTGCCAGCACACGGACGGAATACAATGAGCAGTTCTTC.

The rearrangement joins TRBV2 to TRBJ2-7; D unresolved. CDR1 and CDR2 from the germline V gene are SNHLY and FYNNEI. The germline V and J ends were trimmed by 7 bases and 6 bases, with 13 bases remaining between them. The CDR3 totals 12 residues. CDR3 protein: CASIPRGREQYF. The CDR3 coding sequence is TGTGCCAGCATCCCTCGCGGCCGCGAGCAGTACTTC.

This chain joins TRBV6-6 and TRBJ2-2, with 9 nucleotides matching TRBD1. Unmatched junction bases numbered 9, after V lost 2 bases and J lost 8 bases. The CDR3 is made up of 16 amino acids. CDR1 MNHNY and CDR2 SVGAGI come from the germline V gene (reference sequence). CDR3 sequence (DNA): TGTGCCAGCAGTTACCCCCAGGACAGGGGAGAGGGGGAGCTGTTTTTT. Protein sequence: CASSYPQDRGEGELFF.